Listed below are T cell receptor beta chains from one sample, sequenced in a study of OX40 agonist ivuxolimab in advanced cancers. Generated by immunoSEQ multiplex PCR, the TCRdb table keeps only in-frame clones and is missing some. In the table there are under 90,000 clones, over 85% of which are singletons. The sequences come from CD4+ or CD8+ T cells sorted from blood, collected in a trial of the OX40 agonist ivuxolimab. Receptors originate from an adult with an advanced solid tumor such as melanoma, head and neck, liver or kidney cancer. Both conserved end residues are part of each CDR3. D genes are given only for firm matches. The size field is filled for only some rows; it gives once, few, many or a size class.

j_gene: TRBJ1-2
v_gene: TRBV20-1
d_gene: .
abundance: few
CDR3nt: TGCAGTGCGCAGGCGTACGGTGGCTACACCTTC
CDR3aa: CSAQAYGGYTF

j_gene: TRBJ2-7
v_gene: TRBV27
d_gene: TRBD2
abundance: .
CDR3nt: TGTGCCAGCAGTTTACTAGCGGGAGGGCCGGCCTACGAGCAGTACTTC
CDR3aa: CASSLLAGGPAYEQYF

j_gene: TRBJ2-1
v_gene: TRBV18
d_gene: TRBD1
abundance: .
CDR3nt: TGTGCCAGCTCACCTTCGACAGGGGCCTCTTACAATGAGCAGTTCTTC
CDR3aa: CASSPSTGASYNEQFF

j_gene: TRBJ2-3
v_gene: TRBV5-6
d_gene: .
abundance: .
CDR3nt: TGTGCCAGCAGCTCTTACCGGGACGGCGGCACAGATACGCAGTATTTT
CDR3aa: CASSSYRDGGTDTQYF

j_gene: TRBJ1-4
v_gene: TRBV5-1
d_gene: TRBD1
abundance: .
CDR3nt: TGCGCCAGCAGCTCCCGGGACAGGGGGCCCTGGACTAATGAAAAACTGTTTTTT
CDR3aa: CASSSRDRGPWTNEKLFF

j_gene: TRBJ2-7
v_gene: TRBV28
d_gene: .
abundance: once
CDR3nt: TGTGCCAGCACCCTACACTACGAGCAGTACTTC
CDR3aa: CASTLHYEQYF

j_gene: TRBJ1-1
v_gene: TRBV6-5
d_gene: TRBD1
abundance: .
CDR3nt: TGTGCCAGCAGTTTTTGGACAGGGGGGAAAACTGAAGCTTTCTTT
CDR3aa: CASSFWTGGKTEAFF

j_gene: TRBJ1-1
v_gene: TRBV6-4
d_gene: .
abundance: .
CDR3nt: TGTGCCAGCAGTGAGTGGTCCGTTCGGGGCGGGCAACTGAAGAACACTGAAGCTTTCTTT
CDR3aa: CASSEWSVRGGQLKNTEAFF

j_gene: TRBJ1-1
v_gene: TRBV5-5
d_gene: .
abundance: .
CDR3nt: TGTGCCAGCAGCTTGGCAGGGTTGATCACTGAAGCTTTCTTT
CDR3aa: CASSLAGLITEAFF

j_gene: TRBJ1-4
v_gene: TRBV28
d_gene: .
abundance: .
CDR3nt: TGTGCCAGCAGGGAAGGGGTTCTCCTTAAACTGTTTTTT
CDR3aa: CASREGVLLKLFF

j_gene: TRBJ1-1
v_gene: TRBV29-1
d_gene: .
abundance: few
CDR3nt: TGCAGCGTTGGGGGACGGATGAACACTGAAGCTTTCTTT
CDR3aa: CSVGGRMNTEAFF

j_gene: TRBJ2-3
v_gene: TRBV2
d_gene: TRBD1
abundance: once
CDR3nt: TGTGCCAGCAGTGAAGCCCCTGGACAGGGTGACACAGATACGCAGTATTTT
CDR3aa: CASSEAPGQGDTDTQYF

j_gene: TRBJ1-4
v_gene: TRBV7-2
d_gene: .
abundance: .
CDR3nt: TGTGCCAGCAGCTGGGGAGGGGTGACTGAAAAACTGTTTTTT
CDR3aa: CASSWGGVTEKLFF

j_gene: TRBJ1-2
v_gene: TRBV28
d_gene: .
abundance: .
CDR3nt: TGTGCCAGCAGTGCCTACCCGGTGTCTTATGGCTACACCTTC
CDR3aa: CASSAYPVSYGYTF

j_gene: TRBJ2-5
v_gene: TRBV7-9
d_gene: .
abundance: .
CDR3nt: TGTGCCAGCAGGAACACGGCGTCGGGAGAGACCCAGTACTTC
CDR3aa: CASRNTASGETQYF

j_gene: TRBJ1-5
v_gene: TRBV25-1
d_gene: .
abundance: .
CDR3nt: TGTGCCAGCAGTGACGCAGGAGGTACTCAGCCCCAGCATTTT
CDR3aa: CASSDAGGTQPQHF

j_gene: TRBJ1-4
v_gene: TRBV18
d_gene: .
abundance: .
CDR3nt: TGTGCCAGCTCCCGCAAACGGGGGTATGATGAAAAACTGTTTTTT
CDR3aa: CASSRKRGYDEKLFF

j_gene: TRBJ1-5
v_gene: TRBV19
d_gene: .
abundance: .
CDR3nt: TGTGCCAGTAGTCCGACCAGAATTCAGCCCCAGCATTTT
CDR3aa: CASSPTRIQPQHF

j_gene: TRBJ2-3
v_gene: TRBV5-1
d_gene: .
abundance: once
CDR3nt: TGCGCCAGCAGGTGGGGGCCGGCAGATACGCAGTATTTT
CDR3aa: CASRWGPADTQYF

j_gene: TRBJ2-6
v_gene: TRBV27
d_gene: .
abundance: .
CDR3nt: TGTGCCAGCAGTTTATTTGCAGTCTCTGGGGCCAACGTCCTGACTTTC
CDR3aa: CASSLFAVSGANVLTF

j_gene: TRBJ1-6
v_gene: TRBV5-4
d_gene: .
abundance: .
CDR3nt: TGTGCCAGCACCCTCGGGGGACTGACCCTGAATTCACCCCTCCACTTT
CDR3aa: CASTLGGLTLNSPLHF

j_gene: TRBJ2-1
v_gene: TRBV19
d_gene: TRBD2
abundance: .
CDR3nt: TGTGCCAGTAGCGGGGGGGCCTCCAGGAATGAGCAGTTCTTC
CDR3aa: CASSGGASRNEQFF

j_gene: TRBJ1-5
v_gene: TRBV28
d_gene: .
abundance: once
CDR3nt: TGTGCCAGCACCCTCCCAGGGTATAGCAATCAGCCCCAGCATTTT
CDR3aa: CASTLPGYSNQPQHF

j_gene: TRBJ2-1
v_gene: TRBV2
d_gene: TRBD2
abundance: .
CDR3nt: TGTGCCAGCAGTTATGGGGGGGAGAGCAATGAGCAGTTCTTC
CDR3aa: CASSYGGESNEQFF

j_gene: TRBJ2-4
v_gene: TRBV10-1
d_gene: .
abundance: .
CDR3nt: TGCGCCAGCAGTGAGTCAATGGGAAACATTCAGTACTTC
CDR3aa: CASSESMGNIQYF

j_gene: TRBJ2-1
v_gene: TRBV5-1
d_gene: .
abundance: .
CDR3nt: TGCGCCAGCAGCCTACCTAACAATGAGCAGTTCTTC
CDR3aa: CASSLPNNEQFF

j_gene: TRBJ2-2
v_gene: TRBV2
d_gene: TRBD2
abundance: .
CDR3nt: TGTGCCAGCAGCGCTGGCGGGGGTAACACCGGGGAGCTGTTTTTT
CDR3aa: CASSAGGGNTGELFF

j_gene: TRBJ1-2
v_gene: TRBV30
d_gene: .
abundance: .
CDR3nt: TGTGCCTGGAGTGTTGCCAATAGAGGCTACACCTTC
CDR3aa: CAWSVANRGYTF

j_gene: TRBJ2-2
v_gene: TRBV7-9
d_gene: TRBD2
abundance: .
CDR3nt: TGTGCCAGCAGCCGCCGGGCGGGGGACACCGGGGAGCTGTTTTTT
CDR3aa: CASSRRAGDTGELFF

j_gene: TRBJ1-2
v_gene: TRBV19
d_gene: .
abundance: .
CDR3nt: TGTGCCAGTAGTATAGTGGGAGGACCTAACTATGGCTACACCTTC
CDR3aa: CASSIVGGPNYGYTF

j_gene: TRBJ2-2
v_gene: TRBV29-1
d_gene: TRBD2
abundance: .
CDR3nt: TGCAGTGGCGGGAGTGACACCGGGGAGCTGTTTTTT
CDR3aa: CSGGSDTGELFF

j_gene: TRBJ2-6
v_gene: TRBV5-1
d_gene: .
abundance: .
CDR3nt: TGCGCCAGCAGCCACTCTGGGGCCAACGTCCTGACTTTC
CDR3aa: CASSHSGANVLTF

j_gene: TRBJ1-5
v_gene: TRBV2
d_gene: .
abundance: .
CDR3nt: TGTGCCAGCAGTGTTCCCCTGGGGACCTTTGGCAATCAGCCCCAGCATTTT
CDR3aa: CASSVPLGTFGNQPQHF

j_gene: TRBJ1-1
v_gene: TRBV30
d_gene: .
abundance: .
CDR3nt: TGTGCCTGGAGGCCCGGGGTGGGGACCGGTTTCTTT
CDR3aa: CAWRPGVGTGFF

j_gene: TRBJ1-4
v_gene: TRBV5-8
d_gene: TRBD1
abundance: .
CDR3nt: TGTGCCAGCAGCTTCGGACTGGGACAGGGAAGCGAAAAACTGTTTTTT
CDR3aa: CASSFGLGQGSEKLFF

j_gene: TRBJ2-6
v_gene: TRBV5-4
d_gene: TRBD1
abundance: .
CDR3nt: TGTGCCAGCAGCCTCAGGGGGCGAGGGGCCAACGTCCTGACTTTC
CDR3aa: CASSLRGRGANVLTF

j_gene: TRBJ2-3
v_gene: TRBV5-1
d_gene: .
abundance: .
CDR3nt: TGCGCCAGCAGCCCGGGAGGGGGCGCAGATACGCAGTATTTT
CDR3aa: CASSPGGGADTQYF

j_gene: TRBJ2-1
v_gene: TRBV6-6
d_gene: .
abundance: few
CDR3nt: TGTGCCAGCAGTTACTGGAAAACCCCTAATGAGCAGTTCTTC
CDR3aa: CASSYWKTPNEQFF

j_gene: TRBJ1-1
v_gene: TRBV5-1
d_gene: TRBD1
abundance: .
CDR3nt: TGCGCCAGCAGCCTACAGACAGGGTCCACTGAAGCTTTCTTT
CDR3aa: CASSLQTGSTEAFF

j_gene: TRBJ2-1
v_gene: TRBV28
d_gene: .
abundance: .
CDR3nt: TGTGCCAGCAGTTCCCCCTCCGATCTGAATGAGCAGTTCTTC
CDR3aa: CASSSPSDLNEQFF

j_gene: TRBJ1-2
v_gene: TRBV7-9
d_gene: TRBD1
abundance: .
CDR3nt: TGTGCCAGCAGCTTATGGGGGACAGGAGCTAACTATGGCTACACCTTC
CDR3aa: CASSLWGTGANYGYTF

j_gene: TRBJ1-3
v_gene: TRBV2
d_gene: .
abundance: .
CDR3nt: TGTGCCAGCAGCCCCTTCTCTCCTAATTCTGGAAACACCATATATTTT
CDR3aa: CASSPFSPNSGNTIYF

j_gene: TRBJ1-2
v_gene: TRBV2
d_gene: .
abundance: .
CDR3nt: TGTGCCAGCCGAGACGAACCAAGCTATGGCTACACCTTC
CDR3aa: CASRDEPSYGYTF

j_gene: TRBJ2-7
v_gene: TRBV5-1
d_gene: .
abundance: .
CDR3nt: TGCGCCAGCAGCCGGACCCCGGCGGGCTCCTACGAGCAGTACTTC
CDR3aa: CASSRTPAGSYEQYF

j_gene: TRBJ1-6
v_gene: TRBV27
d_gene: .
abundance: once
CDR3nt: TGTGCCAGCTTACTCTCCTCCACTTTTAATTCACCCCTCCACTTT
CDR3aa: CASLLSSTFNSPLHF

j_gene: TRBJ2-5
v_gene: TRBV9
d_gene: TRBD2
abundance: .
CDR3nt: TGTGCCAGCAGCGTTTCCCGGGGGGGCACCCAGTACTTC
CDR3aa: CASSVSRGGTQYF

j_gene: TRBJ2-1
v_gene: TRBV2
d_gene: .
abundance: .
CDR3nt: TGTGCCAGCAGTGAAGACCGAGCGGCGTACAATGAGCAGTTCTTC
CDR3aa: CASSEDRAAYNEQFF

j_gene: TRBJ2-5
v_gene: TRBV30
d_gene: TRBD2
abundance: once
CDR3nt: TGTGCCTGGAGCAGCGGGGTATTTGGAGAGACCCAGTACTTC
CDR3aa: CAWSSGVFGETQYF

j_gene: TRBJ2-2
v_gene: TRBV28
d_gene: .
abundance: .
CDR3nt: TGTGCCAGCAGTTTTGTGGGGTTCACCGGGGAGCTGTTTTTT
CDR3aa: CASSFVGFTGELFF

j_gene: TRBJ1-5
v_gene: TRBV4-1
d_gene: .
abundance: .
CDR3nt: TGCGCCAGCAGCCGTTCCGGGTCCTTCCAAAATCAGCCCCAGCATTTT
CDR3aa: CASSRSGSFQNQPQHF

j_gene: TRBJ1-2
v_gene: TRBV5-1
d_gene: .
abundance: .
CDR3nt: TGCGCCAGCAGCCTGGGGGATTTCTATGGCTACACCTTC
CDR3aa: CASSLGDFYGYTF

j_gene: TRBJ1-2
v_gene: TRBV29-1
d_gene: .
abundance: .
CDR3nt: TGCAGCGTCAACTTGGGGGGCGGGGGCTACACCTTC
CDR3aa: CSVNLGGGGYTF

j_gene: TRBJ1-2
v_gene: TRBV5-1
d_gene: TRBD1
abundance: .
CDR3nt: TGCGCCAGCAGCTCACCGGACAGGGACGGCGGCTACACCTTC
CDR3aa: CASSSPDRDGGYTF

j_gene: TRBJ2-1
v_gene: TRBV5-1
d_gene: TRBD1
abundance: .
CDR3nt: TGCGCCAGCAGCTTCGGGGCAGGGGGCTCCTACAATGAGCAGTTCTTC
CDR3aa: CASSFGAGGSYNEQFF

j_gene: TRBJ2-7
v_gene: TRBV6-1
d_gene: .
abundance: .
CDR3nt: TGTGCCAGCAACCGATGGTTAGAAGAGCAGTACTTC
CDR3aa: CASNRWLEEQYF

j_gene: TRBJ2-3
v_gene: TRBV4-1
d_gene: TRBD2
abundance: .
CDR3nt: TGCGCCAGCAGCCAAGCCCGACTAGCGGGAGATGTAGATACGCAGTATTTT
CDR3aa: CASSQARLAGDVDTQYF

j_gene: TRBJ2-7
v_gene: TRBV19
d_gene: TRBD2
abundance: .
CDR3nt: TGTGCCAGTAGTTGGGGAGGGTCCTCCTCCTACGAGCAGTACTTC
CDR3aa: CASSWGGSSSYEQYF

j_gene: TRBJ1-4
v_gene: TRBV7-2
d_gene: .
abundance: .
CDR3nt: TGTGCCAGCAGCTCGGACATTACTAATGAAAAACTGTTTTTT
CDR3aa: CASSSDITNEKLFF

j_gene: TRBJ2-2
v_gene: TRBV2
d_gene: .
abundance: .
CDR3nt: TGTGCCAGCGCGACAGGATTAGCGAACACCGGGGAGCTGTTTTTT
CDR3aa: CASATGLANTGELFF